The 18 T cell receptor beta chains listed next were all sequenced from one sample in a study of siplizumab effects on memory and regulatory T cells. Assay: immunoSEQ multiplex PCR; the TCRdb copy retains only in-frame clones and omits some. The data show 60,000 to 70,000 clones, around nine tenths seen once. The sequencing input was Tregs sorted from blood. All receptors derive from a human donor in good health.

The V call is TRBV9, the J call TRBJ2-7; TRBD1 aligns across 10 bases. Germline assignment: CDR1 SGDLS and CDR2 YYNGEE. The CDR3 consists of 13 residues. J was trimmed by 6 bases and V by 0 bases; bases with no gene match: 0. The CDR3 DNA follows: TGTGCCAGCAGCGTAGGGACAGGGGGCGAGCAGTACTTC. This translates into CASSVGTGGEQYF.

The gene calls are TRBV29-1 and TRBJ2-3; D assignment may be TRBD1 or TRBD2 (5 bases each). This CDR3 contains 13 residues. CDR1 is SQVTM and CDR2 is ANQGSEA in the germline V gene. The V gene lost 6 bases and the J gene lost 3 bases, with 13 bases spanning the gap. The CDR3 loop is CSVARDHTDTQYF. The CDR3 DNA follows: TGCAGCGTAGCCCGGGACCATACAGATACGCAGTATTTT.

This rearrangement joins TRBV5-1 to TRBJ2-5; D is ambiguous. The CDR3 totals 15 residues. V shed 0 bases and J shed 4 bases, with 13 bases lying between them. Germline-derived CDR1 and CDR2 are SGHRS and YFSETQ. In nucleotides, the CDR3 is TGCGCCAGCAGCTTGGGGGGTACGTTCGGAGAGACCCAGTACTTC. This sequence encodes CASSLGGTFGETQYF. The variable domain in full, completed from reference TRBV5-1 and TRBJ2-5, reads KAGVTQTPRYLIKTRGQQVTLSCSPISGHRSVSWYQQTPGQGLQFLFEYFSETQRNKGNFPGRFSGRQFSNSRSEMNVSTLELGDSALYLCASSLGGTFGETQYFGPGTRLLVL.

The CDR3 bases are TGTGCCAGTAGTGGAGGGACAGGGTCGAATCAGCCCCAGCATTTT. Its translation: CASSGGTGSNQPQHF. This rearrangement joins TRBV19 to TRBJ1-5; 9 bases agree with TRBD1. Germline CDR1 reads LNHDA; CDR2 reads SQIVND (reference sequence). J lost 4 bases, V lost 5 bases, and 6 bases had no gene match. This CDR3 spans 15 amino acids.

There are a few counts of this clone. The rearrangement joins TRBV7-3 to TRBJ2-2; no clear D. The CDR3 extends over 13 amino acids. V lost 2 bases, J lost 4 bases, and 5 bases lay in between. Germline CDR1 is SGHTA and CDR2 is FQGTGA. The CDR3 is CASSLGRTGELFF. In DNA form, the CDR3 reads TGTGCCAGCAGCTTAGGTCGCACCGGGGAGCTGTTTTTT.

The chain links TRBV28 to TRBJ1-4; 8 bases align to TRBD1. Germline V gene data show CDR1 as MDHEN and CDR2 as SYDVKM. V lost 4 bases and J lost 5; bases outside the gene matches: 6. This CDR3 is 15 amino acids long. In DNA, the CDR3 is TGTGCCAGCAGTTACATTACAGGGGGGAATGAAAAACTGTTTTTT. Translating gives CASSYITGGNEKLFF.

This sequence joins TRBV18 and TRBJ2-7, with D tentatively TRBD2 (5 bases). The CDR3 totals 14 residues. Germline V gives CDR1 KGHSH, CDR2 LQKENI. Between the trimmed V and J ends, which lost 6 bases and 3 bases, there was a span of 15 bases. The CDR3 DNA sequence: TGTGCCAGCTCCCTGGAGGATCCCTTCTACGAGCAGTACTTC. As protein: CASSLEDPFYEQYF.

The chain carries TRBV21-1 and TRBJ1-5; TRBD1 is the table's D call and was not checked against the DNA. TRBV21-1 corresponds to a pseudogene. The CDR3 covers 15 residues. CDR3 loop: CASSRRQTPNQPQHF. The CDR3 DNA reads TGTGCCAGCAGCAGGCGACAGACACCCAATCAGCCCCAGCATTTT.

The V and J genes are TRBV5-6 and TRBJ2-3; D gene uncertain. V was clipped by 5 bases and J by 5 bases, with 12 bases between them. The CDR3 contains 13 residues. Germline V gene data show CDR1 as SGHDT and CDR2 as YYEEEE. Here the CDR3 reads CASRAIIEDTQYF. The DNA for the CDR3 is TGTGCCAGCAGAGCTATAATTGAAGATACGCAGTATTTT.

This rearrangement joins TRBV6-1 to TRBJ1-3; D is ambiguous. The CDR3 loop spans 12 amino acids. From germline, CDR1 is MNHNS and CDR2 SASEGT. Trimming removed 3 bases from V and 2 bases from J, with 2 bases in between. The CDR3 coding sequence is TGTGCCAGCAGTGAGGCTGGAAACACCATATATTTT. Its translation is CASSEAGNTIYF.

The rearrangement uses TRBV18 and TRBJ2-1; D is ambiguous. Germline V gene lookup returns CDR1 KGHSH and CDR2 LQKENI. The CDR3 totals 15 residues. V gave up 4 bases and J gave up 2 bases, with 12 bases separating them. The CDR3 protein is CASSLTVEPYNEQFF. DNA of the CDR3: TGTGCCAGCTCACTTACCGTGGAGCCCTACAATGAGCAGTTCTTC.

This rearrangement joins TRBV7-2 to TRBJ1-1; 8 bases match TRBD1. V lost 5 bases and J lost 7; bases outside the gene matches: 12. The CDR3 contains 15 residues. CDR1 SGHTA and CDR2 FQGNSA come from the germline V gene. CDR3 loop: CASSAPDRGVYEAFF. DNA of the CDR3: TGTGCCAGCAGCGCCCCCGACAGGGGCGTCTATGAAGCTTTCTTT. Full variable domain (missing parts from reference TRBV7-2 and TRBJ1-1): GAGVSQSPSNKVTEKGKDVELRCDPISGHTALYWYRQSLGQGLEFLIYFQGNSAPDKSGLPSDRFSAERTGGSVSTLTIQRTQQEDSAVYLCASSAPDRGVYEAFFGQGTRLTVV.

The chain couples TRBV29-1 to TRBJ1-4; unclear D gene. The CDR3 runs to 12 residues. V was clipped by 7 bases and J by 5 bases, with 11 bases between them. Germline V gene data show CDR1 as SQVTM and CDR2 as ANQGSEA. The DNA of the CDR3 is TGCAGCGCCGGACGGGTAAATGAAAAACTGTTTTTT. The encoded protein is CSAGRVNEKLFF. The entire variable domain, with the rest obtained from reference TRBV29-1 and TRBJ1-4, is as follows: SAVISQKPSRDICQRGTSLTIQCQVDSQVTMMFWYRQQPGQSLTLIATANQGSEATYESGFVIDKFPISRPNLTFSTLTVSNMSPEDSSIYLCSAGRVNEKLFFGSGTQLSVL.

The chain combines TRBV5-1 with TRBJ1-1; TRBD1 matches at 7 bases. The germline CDR1 and CDR2 sequences are SGHRS and YFSETQ. CDR3 length equals 14 residues. V trimming: 4 bases; J trimming: 2 bases; junction bases outside the gene matches: 5. Here the CDR3 DNA reads TGCGCCAGCAGCGTCGGGACAGAAAACACTGAAGCTTTCTTT. Its translation: CASSVGTENTEAFF.

This clone was detected once. The genes are TRBV5-1 and TRBJ2-2; 10 bases align to TRBD1. Germline-derived CDR1 and CDR2 are SGHRS and YFSETQ. There are 17 residues in the CDR3. Losses at the gene ends were 4 bases for V and 2 bases for J; bases not matched to a gene: 8. The CDR3 region has the DNA TGCGCCAGCAGCGTGGGACAGGGGATTGTCAACACCGGGGAGCTGTTTTTT. Protein sequence: CASSVGQGIVNTGELFF.

CDR3 nucleotide sequence: TGCGCCAGCAGCTTGGAGGGCCTTAACTATGGCTACACCTTC. It yields the protein CASSLEGLNYGYTF. This rearrangement joins TRBV5-1 to TRBJ1-2, with D unclear. V shed 0 bases and J shed 1 base, with 7 bases lying between them. The CDR3 contains 14 residues. Germline CDR1 reads SGHRS; CDR2 reads YFSETQ. The entire variable domain, with the rest obtained from reference TRBV5-1 and TRBJ1-2, is as follows: KAGVTQTPRYLIKTRGQQVTLSCSPISGHRSVSWYQQTPGQGLQFLFEYFSETQRNKGNFPGRFSGRQFSNSRSEMNVSTLELGDSALYLCASSLEGLNYGYTFGSGTRLTVV.

The V gene is TRBV5-1, the J gene TRBJ1-2; D possibly corresponds to TRBD1 (5 bases). Per germline, CDR1 SGHRS and CDR2 YFSETQ. This CDR3 region has 16 residues. V lost 4 bases to trimming and J lost 0 bases, with 16 bases between them. This chain's CDR3 is CASSQGGGGSNYGYTF. The CDR3 DNA is TGCGCCAGCAGCCAGGGCGGGGGAGGATCTAACTATGGCTACACCTTC. The entire variable domain, with the rest obtained from reference TRBV5-1 and TRBJ1-2, is as follows: KAGVTQTPRYLIKTRGQQVTLSCSPISGHRSVSWYQQTPGQGLQFLFEYFSETQRNKGNFPGRFSGRQFSNSRSEMNVSTLELGDSALYLCASSQGGGGSNYGYTFGSGTRLTVV.

J is TRBJ2-7 and V is TRBV18; TRBD2 agrees at 9 bases. The germline gives CDR1 KGHSH, CDR2 LQKENI. V trimming: 3 bases; J trimming: 3 bases; junction bases outside the gene matches: 6. The CDR3 spans 15 residues. The CDR3: CASSPRAGGLYEQYF. CDR3 in DNA: TGTGCCAGCTCACCTAGGGCGGGAGGGCTCTACGAGCAGTACTTC.